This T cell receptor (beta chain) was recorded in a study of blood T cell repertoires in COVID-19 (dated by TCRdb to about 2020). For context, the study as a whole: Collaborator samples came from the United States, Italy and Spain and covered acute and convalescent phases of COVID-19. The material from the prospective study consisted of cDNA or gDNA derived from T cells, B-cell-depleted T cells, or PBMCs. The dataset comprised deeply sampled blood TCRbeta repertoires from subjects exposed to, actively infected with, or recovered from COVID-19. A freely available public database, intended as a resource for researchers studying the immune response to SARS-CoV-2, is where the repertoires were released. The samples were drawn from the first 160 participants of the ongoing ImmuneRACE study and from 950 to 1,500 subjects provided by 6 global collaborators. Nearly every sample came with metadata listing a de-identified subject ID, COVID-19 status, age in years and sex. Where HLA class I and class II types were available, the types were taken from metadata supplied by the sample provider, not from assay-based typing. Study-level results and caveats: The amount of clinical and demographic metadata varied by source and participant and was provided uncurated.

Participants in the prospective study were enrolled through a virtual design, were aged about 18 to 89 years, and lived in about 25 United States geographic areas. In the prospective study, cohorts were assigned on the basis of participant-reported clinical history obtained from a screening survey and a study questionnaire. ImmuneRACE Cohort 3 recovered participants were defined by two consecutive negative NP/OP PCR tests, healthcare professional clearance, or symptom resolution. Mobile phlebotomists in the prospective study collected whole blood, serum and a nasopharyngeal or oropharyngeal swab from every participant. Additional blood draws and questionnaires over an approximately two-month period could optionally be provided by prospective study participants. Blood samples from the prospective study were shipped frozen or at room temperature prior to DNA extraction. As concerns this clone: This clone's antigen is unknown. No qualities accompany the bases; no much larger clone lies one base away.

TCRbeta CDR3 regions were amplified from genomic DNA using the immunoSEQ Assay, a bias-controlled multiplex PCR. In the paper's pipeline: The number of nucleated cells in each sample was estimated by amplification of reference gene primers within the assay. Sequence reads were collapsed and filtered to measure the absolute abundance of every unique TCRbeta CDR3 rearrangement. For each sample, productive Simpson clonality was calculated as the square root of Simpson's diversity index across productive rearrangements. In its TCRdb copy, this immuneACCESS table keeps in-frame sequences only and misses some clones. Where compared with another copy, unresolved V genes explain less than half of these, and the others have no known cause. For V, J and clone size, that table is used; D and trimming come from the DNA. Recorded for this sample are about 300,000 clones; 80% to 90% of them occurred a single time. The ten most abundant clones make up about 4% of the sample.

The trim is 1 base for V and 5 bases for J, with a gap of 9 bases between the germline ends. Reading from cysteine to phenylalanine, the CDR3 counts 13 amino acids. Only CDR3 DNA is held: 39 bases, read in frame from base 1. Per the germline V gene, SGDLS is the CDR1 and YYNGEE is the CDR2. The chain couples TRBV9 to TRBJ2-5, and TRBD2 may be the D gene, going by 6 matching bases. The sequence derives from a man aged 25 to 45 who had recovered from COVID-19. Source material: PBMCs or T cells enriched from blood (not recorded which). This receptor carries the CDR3 CASSVRELETQYF. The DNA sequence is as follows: TGTGCCAGCAGCGTACGGGAGTTGGAGACCCAGTACTTC.